The next 20 T cell receptor beta chains were all read from a single sample in a study of OX40 agonist ivuxolimab in advanced cancers. The table came from immunoSEQ multiplex PCR; TCRdb's copy has only in-frame clones and leaves some out. Of 80,000 or so clones in the sample, more than 85% are singletons; the top ten hold roughly an eighth. Here the sequenced sample was CD4+ or CD8+ T cells sorted from blood, taken in a trial of the OX40 agonist ivuxolimab. These receptors all come from an adult with an advanced solid tumor such as melanoma, head and neck, liver or kidney cancer.

The V call is TRBV6-6, the J call TRBJ1-1, with D possibly matching TRBD1 (6 bases). Germline lookup yields CDR1 MNHNY and CDR2 SVGAGI (reference sequence). CDR3 length equals 15 residues. The V end lost 6 bases, the J end lost 3 bases, and 17 bases lay between the germline ends. The CDR3 DNA reads TGTGCCAGCAGCCAGGCTTCCGGGACATACACTGAAGCTTTCTTT. It yields the protein CASSQASGTYTEAFF.

The rearrangement uses TRBV27 and TRBJ1-5, with TRBD1 as a possible D gene (6 bases). This CDR3 has 15 residues. Germline assignment: CDR1 MNHEY and CDR2 SMNVEV (reference sequence). Trimming pared 3 bases from V and 6 bases from J, leaving 15 bases between. This CDR3 reads CASSLSRGGGQPQHF. Written as DNA, the CDR3 is TGTGCCAGCAGTTTGTCGAGAGGGGGGGGTCAGCCCCAGCATTTT.

In its sample, this clone was seen once. The genes are TRBV5-1 and TRBJ2-7; 7 positions agree with TRBD1. V lost 1 base, J lost 3 bases, and 4 bases stayed unmatched. CDR1 SGHRS and CDR2 YFSETQ come from the germline V gene. There are 14 residues in the CDR3. CDR3 sequence: CASSLTTGFYEQYF. CDR3 bases: TGCGCCAGCAGCTTGACGACAGGGTTCTACGAGCAGTACTTC.

Note on this clone: The identical CDR3 is also encoded by other nucleotide sequences in the sample. CDR3 DNA sequence: TGCGCCAGCAGCCAAGATAGCGGGACCGAGCAGTACTTC. This gives the protein CASSQDSGTEQYF. The rearrangement joins TRBV4-1 to TRBJ2-7; TRBD2 matches at 8 bases. Germline V gene data show CDR1 as MGHRA and CDR2 as YSYEKL. CDR3 length equals 13 residues. V was clipped by 0 bases and J by 6 bases; unmatched bases: 1.

The chain has TRBV6-5 and TRBJ2-7; maybe TRBD1 (5 bases). Between the trimmed V and J ends, which lost 6 bases and 3 bases, there was a span of 18 bases. CDR3 length: 15 amino acids. Germline CDR1 reads MNHEY; CDR2 reads SVGAGI. The CDR3 is CASRGPGPTLYEQYF. CDR3 bases: TGTGCCAGCAGGGGGCCCGGACCGACCCTCTACGAGCAGTACTTC.

This clone was found once. The V gene is TRBV11-2, the J gene TRBJ2-1, with a weak D call TRBD2 (5 bases). Trimming removed 5 bases from V and 5 bases from J, with 16 bases in between. This CDR3 has 15 amino acids. CDR1 is SGHAT and CDR2 is FQNNGV in the germline V gene. The CDR3 DNA sequence: TGTGCCAGCAGCCTCGGACTTTACCAAGACAATGAGCAGTTCTTC. Residues: CASSLGLYQDNEQFF.

The chain uses TRBV9 and TRBJ2-7, with D possibly matching TRBD2 (8 bases). The germline CDR1 and CDR2 sequences are SGDLS and YYNGEE. With 5 bases removed from V and 5 bases from J, the gap between germline ends came to 23 bases. This CDR3 comprises 16 residues. The CDR3 here is CASSHKYSGGGNEQYF. CDR3 nucleotide sequence: TGTGCCAGCAGTCATAAATATTCGGGAGGGGGCAACGAGCAGTACTTC.

The rearrangement joins TRBV13 to TRBJ2-7; D unresolved. The CDR3 is made up of 13 amino acids. Germline V gene lookup returns CDR1 PRHDT and CDR2 FYEKMQ (reference sequence). V was shortened by 3 bases and J by 4 bases, with 10 bases between the two germline ends. CDR3 coding DNA: TGTGCCAGCAGCTTGGGTTTGGGATACGAGCAGTACTTC. It codes for CASSLGLGYEQYF.

In its sample, this clone was seen once. CDR3 nucleotide sequence: TGTGCCAGCGGCGGGCTGGTTGAAGCTTTCTTT. It is translated as CASGGLVEAFF. The chain employs TRBV19 and TRBJ1-1; D not resolved. Trimming shortened V by 9 bases and J by 7 bases, and 12 bases separated the two germline ends. CDR3 length: 11 amino acids. The germline gives CDR1 LNHDA, CDR2 SQIVND (reference sequence).

The chain combines TRBV13 with TRBJ2-5, with 8 bases identical to TRBD2. The germline gives CDR1 PRHDT, CDR2 FYEKMQ (reference sequence). The CDR3 covers 19 residues. The V segment lost 5 bases and the J segment 2 bases; nucleotides outside the gene matches: 19. CDR3 in amino acids: CASSAYAAFGTRGQETQYF. CDR3 coding DNA: TGTGCCAGCAGCGCCTACGCCGCCTTCGGGACTAGGGGTCAAGAGACCCAGTACTTC.

The V gene is TRBV27, the J gene TRBJ1-1; D is undetermined. The CDR3 runs to 14 residues. The ends were cut back, 4 bases at V and 4 bases at J, with 13 bases in the middle. Germline V gene sequence: CDR1 MNHEY, CDR2 SMNVEV (reference sequence). The CDR3 loop reads CASSYGGWGTEAFF. DNA of the CDR3: TGTGCCAGCAGTTATGGAGGTTGGGGCACTGAAGCTTTCTTT.

The gene calls are TRBV4-1 and TRBJ1-1; 7 nucleotides match TRBD1. The CDR3 is 14 amino acids. Per the germline V gene, CDR1 is MGHRA and CDR2 is YSYEKL. Trimming cost V 4 bases and J 1 base; bases outside gene matches: 3. CDR3 residues: CASSLGTANTEAFF. The CDR3 DNA is TGCGCCAGCAGCCTCGGGACAGCGAACACTGAAGCTTTCTTT.

As DNA, the CDR3 is TGCACCAGCAGCCAAGACTCTCCAACCGGGACTAGCGGGAGCGGTGACACCGGGGAGCTGTTTTTT. Its translation: CTSSQDSPTGTSGSGDTGELFF. The J gene is TRBJ2-2, the V gene TRBV1; TRBD2 is the table's D call and was not checked against the DNA. TRBV1 is tagged as a pseudogene. There are 22 residues in the CDR3.

The rearrangement links TRBV4-2 to TRBJ1-5; 7 nucleotides agree with TRBD1. J was trimmed by 7 bases and V by 5 bases; bases with no gene match: 2. The CDR3 has 12 residues. Germline assignment: CDR1 LGHNA and CDR2 YNFKEQ. The CDR3 here is CASSTGAQPQHF. CDR3 nucleotides: TGTGCCAGCAGCACAGGGGCCCAGCCCCAGCATTTT.

This chain uses TRBV5-1 with TRBJ1-1; a weak D match, TRBD1 (5 bases). Germline lookup yields CDR1 SGHRS and CDR2 YFSETQ. Trimming pared 5 bases from V and 5 bases from J, leaving 19 bases between. The CDR3 sequence is 15 residues long. CDR3 amino acids: CASSWAPGSGTEAFF. For the CDR3, the DNA is TGCGCCAGCAGTTGGGCCCCAGGGTCGGGGACTGAAGCTTTCTTT.

This sequence joins TRBV5-6 and TRBJ2-1; no definite D call. CDR3 length: 12 amino acids. CDR1 is SGHDT and CDR2 is YYEEEE in the germline V gene. Trimming took 4 bases from V and 7 from J, leaving 9 bases between them. As DNA, the CDR3 is TGTGCCAGCAGCGATCAGAGAAATGAGCAGTTCTTC. This gives the protein CASSDQRNEQFF.

The DNA of the CDR3 is TGTGCCAGCAGCTTGGAACGGCCGGGGACTGAAGCTTTCTTT. This codes for CASSLERPGTEAFF. The chain joins TRBV7-2 to TRBJ1-1; D unclear. The CDR3 extends over 14 amino acids. Germline loops: CDR1 SGHTA, CDR2 FQGNSA. V lost 3 bases and J 5 bases, leaving 13 bases between the germline ends.

V and J are TRBV2 and TRBJ2-4, with TRBD2 matching over 7 bases. With 7 bases clipped from V and 1 base from J, the junction kept 1 base outside the gene matches. The CDR3 contains 13 residues. Germline values: CDR1 SNHLY, CDR2 FYNNEI. The CDR3 sequence: CASNGGAKNIQYF. DNA for the CDR3: TGTGCCAGCAACGGGGGGGCCAAAAACATTCAGTACTTC.

This clone was seen only once. V gene TRBV6-1 combines with J gene TRBJ2-7, with D possibly called TRBD1 or TRBD2 (5 bases each). Germline CDR1 reads MNHNS; CDR2 reads SASEGT. There are 14 residues in the CDR3. Between the trimmed V and J ends, which lost 2 bases and 2 bases, there was a span of 10 bases. CDR3 sequence: CASSEWVGAYEQYF. The CDR3 coding sequence is TGTGCCAGCAGTGAATGGGTGGGGGCCTACGAGCAGTACTTC.

CDR3 loop: CASSLDHDRSPHEAFF. In DNA, the CDR3 is TGTGCCAGCAGCTTAGACCATGACAGGAGCCCCCATGAAGCTTTCTTT. J is TRBJ1-1 and V is TRBV11-2, with D possibly TRBD1 on 6 matching bases. Germline CDR1 reads SGHAT; CDR2 reads FQNNGV. This CDR3 contains 16 residues. The V and J ends lost 0 bases and 7 bases respectively, with 18 bases between them.